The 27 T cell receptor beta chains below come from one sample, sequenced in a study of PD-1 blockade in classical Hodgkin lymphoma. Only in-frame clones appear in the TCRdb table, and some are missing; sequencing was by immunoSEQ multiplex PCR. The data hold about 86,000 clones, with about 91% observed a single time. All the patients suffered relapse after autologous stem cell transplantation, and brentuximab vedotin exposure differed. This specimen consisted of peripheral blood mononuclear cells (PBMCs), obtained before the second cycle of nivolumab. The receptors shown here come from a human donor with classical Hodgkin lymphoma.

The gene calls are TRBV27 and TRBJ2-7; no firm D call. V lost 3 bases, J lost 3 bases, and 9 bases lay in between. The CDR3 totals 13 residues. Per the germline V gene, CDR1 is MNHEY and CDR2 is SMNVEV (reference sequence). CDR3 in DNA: TGTGCCAGCAGTTTTGCTCCCTTCTACGAGCAGTACTTC. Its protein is CASSFAPFYEQYF.

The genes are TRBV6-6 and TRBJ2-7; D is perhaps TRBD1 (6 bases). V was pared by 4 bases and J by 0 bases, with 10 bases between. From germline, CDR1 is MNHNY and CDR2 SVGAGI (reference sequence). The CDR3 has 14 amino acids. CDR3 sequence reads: CASSSRDNSYEQYF. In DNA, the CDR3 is TGTGCCAGCAGTTCCCGGGACAACTCCTACGAGCAGTACTTC.

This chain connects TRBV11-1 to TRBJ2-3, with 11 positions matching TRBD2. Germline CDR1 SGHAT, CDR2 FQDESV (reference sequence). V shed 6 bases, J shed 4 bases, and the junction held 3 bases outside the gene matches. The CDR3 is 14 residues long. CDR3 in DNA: TGTGCCAGCAGGGAGGGACTAGCGGCAGATACGCAGTATTTT. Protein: CASREGLAADTQYF.

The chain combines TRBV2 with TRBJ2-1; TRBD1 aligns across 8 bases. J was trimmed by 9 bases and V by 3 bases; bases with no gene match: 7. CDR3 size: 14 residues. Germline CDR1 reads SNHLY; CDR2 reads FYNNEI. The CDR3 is CASSDVTGDSEQFF. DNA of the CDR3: TGTGCCAGCAGTGATGTGACAGGGGACAGTGAGCAGTTCTTC.

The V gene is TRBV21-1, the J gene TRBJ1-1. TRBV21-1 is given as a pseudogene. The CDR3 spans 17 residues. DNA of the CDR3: TGTGCCAGCAGCAAAAGTGGTGGTATTTTGGTGAACACTGAAGCTTTCTTT. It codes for CASSKSGGILVNTEAFF.

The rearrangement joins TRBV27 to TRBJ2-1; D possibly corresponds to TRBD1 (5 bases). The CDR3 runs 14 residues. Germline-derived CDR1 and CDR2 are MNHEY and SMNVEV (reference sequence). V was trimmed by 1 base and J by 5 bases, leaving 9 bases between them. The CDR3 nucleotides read TGTGCCAGCAGTTTATGGGGCCCACACAATGAGCAGTTCTTC. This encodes CASSLWGPHNEQFF.

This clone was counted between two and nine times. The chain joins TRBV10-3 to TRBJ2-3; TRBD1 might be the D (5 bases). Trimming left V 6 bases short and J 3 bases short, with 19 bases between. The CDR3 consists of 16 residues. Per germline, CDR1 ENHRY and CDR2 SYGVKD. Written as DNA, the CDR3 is TGTGCCATCAGCCGACAGATCGTGGGTGCGACAGATACGCAGTATTTT. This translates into CAISRQIVGATDTQYF.

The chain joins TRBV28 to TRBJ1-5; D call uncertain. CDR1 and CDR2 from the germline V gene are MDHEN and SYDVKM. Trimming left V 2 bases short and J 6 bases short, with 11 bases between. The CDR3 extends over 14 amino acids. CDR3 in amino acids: CASSLTGRSQPQHF. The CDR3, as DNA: TGTGCCAGCAGTTTAACGGGGAGGAGTCAGCCCCAGCATTTT. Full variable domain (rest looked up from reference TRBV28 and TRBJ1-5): DVKVTQSSRYLVKRTGEKVFLECVQDMDHENMFWYRQDPGLGLRLIYFSYDVKMKEKGDIPEGYSVSREKKERFSLILESASTNQTSMYLCASSLTGRSQPQHFGDGTRLSIL.

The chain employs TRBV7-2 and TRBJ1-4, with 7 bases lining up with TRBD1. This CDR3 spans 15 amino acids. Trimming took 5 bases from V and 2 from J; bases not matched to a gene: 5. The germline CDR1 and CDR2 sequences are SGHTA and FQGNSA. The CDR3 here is CASSGGQVTNEKLFF. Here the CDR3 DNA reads TGTGCCAGCAGCGGTGGACAGGTCACTAATGAAAAACTGTTTTTT.

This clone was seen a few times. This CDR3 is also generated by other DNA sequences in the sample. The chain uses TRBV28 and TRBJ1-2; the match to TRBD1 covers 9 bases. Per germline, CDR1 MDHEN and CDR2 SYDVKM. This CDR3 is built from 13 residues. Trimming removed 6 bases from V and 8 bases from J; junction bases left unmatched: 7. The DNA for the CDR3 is TGTGCCAGCAGGCAAACAGGGGGCCGGGGCTACACCTTC. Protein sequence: CASRQTGGRGYTF.

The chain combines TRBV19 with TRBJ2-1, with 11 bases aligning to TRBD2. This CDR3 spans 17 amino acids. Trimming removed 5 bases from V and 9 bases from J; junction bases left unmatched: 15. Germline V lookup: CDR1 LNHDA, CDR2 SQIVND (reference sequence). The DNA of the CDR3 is TGTGCCAGTAGTCCGGCCTTAGCGGGGGGGCCTGTGTTTGAGCAGTTCTTC. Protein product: CASSPALAGGPVFEQFF.

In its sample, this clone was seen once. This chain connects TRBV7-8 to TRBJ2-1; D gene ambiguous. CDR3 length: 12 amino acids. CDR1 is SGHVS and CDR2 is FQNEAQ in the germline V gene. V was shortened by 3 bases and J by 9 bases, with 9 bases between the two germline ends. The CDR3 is CASSLQVAEQFF. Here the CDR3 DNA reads TGTGCCAGCAGCTTGCAAGTCGCTGAGCAGTTCTTC. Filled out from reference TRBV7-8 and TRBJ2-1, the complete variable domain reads GAGVSQSPRYKVAKRGQDVALRCDPISGHVSLFWYQQALGQGPEFLTYFQNEAQLDKSGLPSDRFFAERPEGSVSTLKIQRTQQEDSAVYLCASSLQVAEQFFGPGTRLTVL.

DNA for the CDR3: TGTGCCAGCAGTTTATTCAAAAATAGCAATCAGCCCCAGCATTTT. Translated: CASSLFKNSNQPQHF. The chain employs TRBV27 and TRBJ1-5; D is unresolved. Trimming pared 1 base from V and 0 bases from J, leaving 7 bases between. Germline CDR1 and CDR2: MNHEY and SMNVEV (reference sequence). The CDR3 runs to 15 residues.

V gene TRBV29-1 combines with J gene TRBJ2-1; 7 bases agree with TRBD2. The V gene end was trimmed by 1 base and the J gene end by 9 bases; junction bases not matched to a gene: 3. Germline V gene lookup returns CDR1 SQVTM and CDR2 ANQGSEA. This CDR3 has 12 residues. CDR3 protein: CSVEGEGGEQFF. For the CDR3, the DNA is TGCAGCGTTGAAGGGGAGGGAGGTGAGCAGTTCTTC.

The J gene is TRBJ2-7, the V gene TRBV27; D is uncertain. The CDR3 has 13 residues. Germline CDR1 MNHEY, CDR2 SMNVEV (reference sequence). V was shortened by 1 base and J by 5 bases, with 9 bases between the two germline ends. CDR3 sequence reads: CASSLWLGNEQYF. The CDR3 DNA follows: TGTGCCAGCAGTTTATGGTTGGGCAACGAGCAGTACTTC.

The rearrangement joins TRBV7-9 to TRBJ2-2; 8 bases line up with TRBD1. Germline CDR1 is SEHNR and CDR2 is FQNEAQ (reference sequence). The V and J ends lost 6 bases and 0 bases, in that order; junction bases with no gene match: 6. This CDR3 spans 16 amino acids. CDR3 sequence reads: CASRLQGAANTGELFF. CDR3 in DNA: TGTGCCAGCAGACTCCAGGGGGCTGCGAACACCGGGGAGCTGTTTTTT.

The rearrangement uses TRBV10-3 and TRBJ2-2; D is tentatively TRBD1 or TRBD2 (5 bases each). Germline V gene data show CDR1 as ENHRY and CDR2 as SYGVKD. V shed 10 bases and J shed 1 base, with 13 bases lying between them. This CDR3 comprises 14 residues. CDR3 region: CASRDQKNTGELFF. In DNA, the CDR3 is TGTGCCAGCCGGGACCAAAAGAACACCGGGGAGCTGTTTTTT.

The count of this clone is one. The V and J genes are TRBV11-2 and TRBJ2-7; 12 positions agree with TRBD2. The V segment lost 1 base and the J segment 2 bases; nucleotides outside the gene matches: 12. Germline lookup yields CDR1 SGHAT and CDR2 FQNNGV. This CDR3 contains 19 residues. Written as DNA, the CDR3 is TGTGCCAGCAGCTTAGGTCCACGACTAGCGGGAGAGGAAGCCTACGAGCAGTACTTC. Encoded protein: CASSLGPRLAGEEAYEQYF.

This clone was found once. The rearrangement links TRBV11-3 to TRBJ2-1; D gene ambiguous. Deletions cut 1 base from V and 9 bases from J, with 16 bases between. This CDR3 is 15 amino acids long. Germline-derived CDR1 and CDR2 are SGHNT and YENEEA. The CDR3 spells CASSLVGSADGEQFF. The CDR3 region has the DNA TGTGCCAGCAGCTTAGTTGGTTCGGCGGATGGTGAGCAGTTCTTC. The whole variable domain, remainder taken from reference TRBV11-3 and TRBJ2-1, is EAGVVQSPRYKIIEKKQPVAFWCNPISGHNTLYWYLQNLGQGPELLIRYENEEAVDDSQLPKDRFSAERLKGVDSTLKIQPAELGDSAVYLCASSLVGSADGEQFFGPGTRLTVL.

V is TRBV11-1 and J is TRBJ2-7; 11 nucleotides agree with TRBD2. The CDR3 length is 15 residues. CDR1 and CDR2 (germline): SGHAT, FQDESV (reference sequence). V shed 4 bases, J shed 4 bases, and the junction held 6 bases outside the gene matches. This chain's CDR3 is CASSYKGLAAYEQYF. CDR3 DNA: TGTGCCAGCAGCTATAAGGGACTAGCGGCATACGAGCAGTACTTC.

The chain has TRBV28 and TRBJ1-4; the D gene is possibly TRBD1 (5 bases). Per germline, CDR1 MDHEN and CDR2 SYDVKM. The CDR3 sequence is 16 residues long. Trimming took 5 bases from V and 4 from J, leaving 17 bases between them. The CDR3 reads CASSLTSRVDNEKLFF. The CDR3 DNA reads TGTGCCAGCAGTCTAACATCCAGGGTAGATAATGAAAAACTGTTTTTT.

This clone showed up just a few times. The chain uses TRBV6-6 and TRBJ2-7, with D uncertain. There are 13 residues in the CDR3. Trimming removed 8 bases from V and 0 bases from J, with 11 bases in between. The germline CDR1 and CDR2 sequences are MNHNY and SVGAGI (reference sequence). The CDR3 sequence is CASGRGSSYEQYF. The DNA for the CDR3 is TGTGCCAGCGGTCGCGGAAGCTCCTACGAGCAGTACTTC.

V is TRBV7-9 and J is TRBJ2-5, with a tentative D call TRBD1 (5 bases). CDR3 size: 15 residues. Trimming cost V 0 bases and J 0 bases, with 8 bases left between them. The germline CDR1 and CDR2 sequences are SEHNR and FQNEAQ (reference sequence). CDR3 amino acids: CASSLAETDQETQYF. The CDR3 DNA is TGTGCCAGCAGCTTAGCTGAGACAGACCAAGAGACCCAGTACTTC.

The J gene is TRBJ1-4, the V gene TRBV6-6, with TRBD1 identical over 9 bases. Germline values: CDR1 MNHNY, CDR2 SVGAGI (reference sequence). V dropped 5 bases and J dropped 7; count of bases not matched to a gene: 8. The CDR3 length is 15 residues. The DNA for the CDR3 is TGTGCCAGCAGTCCTCAACCGGGACAGGGTGAAAAACTGTTTTTT. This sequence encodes CASSPQPGQGEKLFF.

The CDR3 region is CATALYEQYF. The CDR3 nucleotides are TGTGCCACCGCCCTCTACGAGCAGTACTTC. The rearrangement uses TRBV27 and TRBJ2-7, with D hard to call. The CDR3 runs 10 residues. Trimming pared 10 bases from V and 3 bases from J, leaving 7 bases between. Germline V lookup: CDR1 MNHEY, CDR2 SMNVEV (reference sequence).

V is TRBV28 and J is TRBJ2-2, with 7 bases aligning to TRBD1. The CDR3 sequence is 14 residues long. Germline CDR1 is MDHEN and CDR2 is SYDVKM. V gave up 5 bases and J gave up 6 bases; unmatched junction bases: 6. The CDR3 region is CASSRQGKAGELFF. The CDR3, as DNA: TGTGCCAGCAGTAGACAGGGTAAAGCCGGGGAGCTGTTTTTT.

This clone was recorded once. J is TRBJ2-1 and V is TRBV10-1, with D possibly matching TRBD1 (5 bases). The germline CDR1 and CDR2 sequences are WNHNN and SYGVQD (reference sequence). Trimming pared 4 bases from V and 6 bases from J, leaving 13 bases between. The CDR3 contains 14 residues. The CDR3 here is CASSARTWGNEQFF. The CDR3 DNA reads TGCGCCAGCAGTGCCCGGACATGGGGCAATGAGCAGTTCTTC.